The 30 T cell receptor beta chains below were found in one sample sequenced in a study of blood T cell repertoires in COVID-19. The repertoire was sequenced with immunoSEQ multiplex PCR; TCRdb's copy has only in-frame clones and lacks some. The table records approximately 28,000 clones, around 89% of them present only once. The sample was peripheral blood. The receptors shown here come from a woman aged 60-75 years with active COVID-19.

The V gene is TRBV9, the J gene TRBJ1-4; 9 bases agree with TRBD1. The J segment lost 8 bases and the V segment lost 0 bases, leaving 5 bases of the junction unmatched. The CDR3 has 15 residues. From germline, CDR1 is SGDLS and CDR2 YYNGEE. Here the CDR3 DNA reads TGTGCCAGCAGCGTAGATGGGACAGGGCGGGAAAAACTGTTTTTT. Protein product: CASSVDGTGREKLFF.

The CDR3 region is CASSVVGSGSYNEQFF. CDR3 DNA sequence: TGTGCCAGCAGCGTAGTTGGTAGCGGATCCTACAATGAGCAGTTCTTC. V gene TRBV9 combines with J gene TRBJ2-1; D is perhaps TRBD2 (6 bases). Germline CDR1 and CDR2: SGDLS and YYNGEE. The V and J ends lost 0 bases and 1 base respectively, with 11 bases between them. The length of the CDR3 is 16 residues.

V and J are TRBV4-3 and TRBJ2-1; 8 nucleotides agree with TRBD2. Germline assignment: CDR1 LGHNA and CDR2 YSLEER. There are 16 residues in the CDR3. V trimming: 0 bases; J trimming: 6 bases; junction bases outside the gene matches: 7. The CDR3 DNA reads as TGCGCCAGCAGCCAAGAGAGGGGAAGCGGGGGCAATGAGCAGTTCTTC. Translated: CASSQERGSGGNEQFF.

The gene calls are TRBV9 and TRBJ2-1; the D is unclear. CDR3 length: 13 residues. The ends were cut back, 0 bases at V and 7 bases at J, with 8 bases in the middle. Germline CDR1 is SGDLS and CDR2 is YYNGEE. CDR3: CASSVGGRNEQFF. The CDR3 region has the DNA TGTGCCAGCAGCGTAGGAGGTCGAAATGAGCAGTTCTTC.

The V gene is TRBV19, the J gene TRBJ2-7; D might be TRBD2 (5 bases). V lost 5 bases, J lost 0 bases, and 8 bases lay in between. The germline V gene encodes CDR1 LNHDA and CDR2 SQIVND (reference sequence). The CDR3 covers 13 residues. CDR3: CASSASGSYEQYF. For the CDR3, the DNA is TGTGCCAGTAGTGCCAGCGGCTCCTACGAGCAGTACTTC. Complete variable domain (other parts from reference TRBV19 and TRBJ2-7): DGGITQSPKYLFRKEGQNVTLSCEQNLNHDAMYWYRQDPGQGLRLIYYSQIVNDFQKGDIAEGYSVSREKKESFPLTVTSAQKNPTAFYLCASSASGSYEQYFGPGTRLTVT.

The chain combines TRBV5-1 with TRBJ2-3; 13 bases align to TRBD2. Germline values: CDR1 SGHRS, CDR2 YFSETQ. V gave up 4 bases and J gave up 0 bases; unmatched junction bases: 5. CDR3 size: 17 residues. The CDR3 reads CASSKRLAGGSTDTQYF. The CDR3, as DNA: TGCGCCAGCAGCAAGAGACTAGCGGGAGGCAGCACAGATACGCAGTATTTT.

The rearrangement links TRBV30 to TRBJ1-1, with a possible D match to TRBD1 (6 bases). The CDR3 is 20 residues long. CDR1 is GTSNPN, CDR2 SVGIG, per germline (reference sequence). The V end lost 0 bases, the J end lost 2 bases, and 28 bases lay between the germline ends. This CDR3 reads CAWSVLRYLLRDTPNTEAFF. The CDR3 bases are TGTGCCTGGAGTGTACTCCGATACCTATTAAGGGACACCCCCAACACTGAAGCTTTCTTT. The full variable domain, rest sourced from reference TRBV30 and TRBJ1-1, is SQTIHQWPATLVQPVGSPLSLECTVEGTSNPNLYWYRQAAGRGLQLLFYSVGIGQISSEVPQNLSASRPQDRQFILSSKKLLLSDSGFYLCAWSVLRYLLRDTPNTEAFFGQGTRLTVV.

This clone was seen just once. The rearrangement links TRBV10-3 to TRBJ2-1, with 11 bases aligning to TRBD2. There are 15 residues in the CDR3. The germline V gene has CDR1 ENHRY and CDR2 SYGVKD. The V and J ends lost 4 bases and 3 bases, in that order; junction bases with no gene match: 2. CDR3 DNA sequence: TGTGCCATCAGTGTGGGGACTAGCGGCTACAATGAGCAGTTCTTC. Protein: CAISVGTSGYNEQFF.

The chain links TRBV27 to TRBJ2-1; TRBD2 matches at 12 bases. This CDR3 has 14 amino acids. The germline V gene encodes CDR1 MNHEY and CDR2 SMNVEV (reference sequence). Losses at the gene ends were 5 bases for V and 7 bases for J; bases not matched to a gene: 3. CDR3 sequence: CASSTSGRINEQFF. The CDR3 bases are TGTGCCAGCAGTACTAGCGGGAGGATTAATGAGCAGTTCTTC.

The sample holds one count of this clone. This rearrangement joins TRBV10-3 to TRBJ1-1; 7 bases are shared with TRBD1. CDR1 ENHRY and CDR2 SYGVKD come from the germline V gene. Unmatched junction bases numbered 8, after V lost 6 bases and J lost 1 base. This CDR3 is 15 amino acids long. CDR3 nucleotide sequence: TGTGCCATCAGCCGGCGGGCAGGGGGGAACACTGAAGCTTTCTTT. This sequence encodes CAISRRAGGNTEAFF.

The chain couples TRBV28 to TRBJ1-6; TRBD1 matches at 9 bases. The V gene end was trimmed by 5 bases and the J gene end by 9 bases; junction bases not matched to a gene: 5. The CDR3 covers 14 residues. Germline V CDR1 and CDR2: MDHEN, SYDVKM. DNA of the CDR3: TGTGCCAGCAGTCCAATACAGGGGGCTTCACCCCTCCACTTT. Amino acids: CASSPIQGASPLHF.

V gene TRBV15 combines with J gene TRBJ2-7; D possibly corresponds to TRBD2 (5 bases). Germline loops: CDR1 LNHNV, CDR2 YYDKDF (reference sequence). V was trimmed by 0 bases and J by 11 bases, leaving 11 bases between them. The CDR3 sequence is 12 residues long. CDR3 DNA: TGTGCCACCAGCAGAGATACGGGAAAGGAGTACTTC. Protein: CATSRDTGKEYF. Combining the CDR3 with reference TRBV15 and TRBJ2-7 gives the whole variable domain DAMVIQNPRYQVTQFGKPVTLSCSQTLNHNVMYWYQQKSSQAPKLLFHYYDKDFNNEADTPDNFQSRRPNTSFCFLDIRSPGLGDTAMYLCATSRDTGKEYFGPGTRLTVT.

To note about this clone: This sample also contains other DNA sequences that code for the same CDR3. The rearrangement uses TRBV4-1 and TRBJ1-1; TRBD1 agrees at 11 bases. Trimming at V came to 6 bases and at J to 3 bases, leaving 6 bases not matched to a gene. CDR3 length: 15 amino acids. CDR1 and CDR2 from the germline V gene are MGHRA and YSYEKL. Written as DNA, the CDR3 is TGCGCCAGCAGTCGGACAGGGGGCTCGGACACTGAAGCTTTCTTT. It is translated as CASSRTGGSDTEAFF.

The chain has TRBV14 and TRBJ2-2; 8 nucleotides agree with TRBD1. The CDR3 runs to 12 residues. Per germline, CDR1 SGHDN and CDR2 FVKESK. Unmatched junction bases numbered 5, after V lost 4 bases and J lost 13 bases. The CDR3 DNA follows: TGTGCCAGCAGCCTCGGACAGGGTAGGCTGTTTTTT. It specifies CASSLGQGRLFF.

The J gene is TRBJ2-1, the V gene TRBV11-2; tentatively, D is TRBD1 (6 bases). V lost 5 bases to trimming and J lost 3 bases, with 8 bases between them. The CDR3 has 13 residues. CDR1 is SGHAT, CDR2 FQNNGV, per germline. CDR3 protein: CASSKDSYNEQFF. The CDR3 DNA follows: TGTGCCAGCAGCAAGGACAGCTACAATGAGCAGTTCTTC.

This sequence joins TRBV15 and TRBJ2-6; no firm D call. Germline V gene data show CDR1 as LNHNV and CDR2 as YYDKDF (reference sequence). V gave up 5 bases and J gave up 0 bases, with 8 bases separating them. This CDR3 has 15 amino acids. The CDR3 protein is CATSVSGSGANVLTF. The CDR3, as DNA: TGTGCCACCAGCGTCTCGGGCTCTGGGGCCAACGTCCTGACTTTC.

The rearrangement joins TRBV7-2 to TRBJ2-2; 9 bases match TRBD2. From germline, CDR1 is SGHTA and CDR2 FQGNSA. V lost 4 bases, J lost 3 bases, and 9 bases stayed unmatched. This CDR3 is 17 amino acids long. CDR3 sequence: CASSSLAGGPDTGELFF. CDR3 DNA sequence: TGTGCCAGCAGCTCTCTTGCGGGAGGGCCGGACACCGGGGAGCTGTTTTTT.

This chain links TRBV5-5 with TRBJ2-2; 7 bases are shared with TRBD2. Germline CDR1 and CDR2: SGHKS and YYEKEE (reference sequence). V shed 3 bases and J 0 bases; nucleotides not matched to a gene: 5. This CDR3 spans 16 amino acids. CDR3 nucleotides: TGTGCCAGCAGCTCGCCGGGACTAACGAACACCGGGGAGCTGTTTTTT. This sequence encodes CASSSPGLTNTGELFF.

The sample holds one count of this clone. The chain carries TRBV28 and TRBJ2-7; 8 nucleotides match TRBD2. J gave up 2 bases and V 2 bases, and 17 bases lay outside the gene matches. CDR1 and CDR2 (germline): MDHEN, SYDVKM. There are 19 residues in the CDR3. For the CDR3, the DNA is TGTGCCAGCAGTTTAAGGGTTTTCGGGGTAGCGGGACAAACCTACGAGCAGTACTTC. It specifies CASSLRVFGVAGQTYEQYF.

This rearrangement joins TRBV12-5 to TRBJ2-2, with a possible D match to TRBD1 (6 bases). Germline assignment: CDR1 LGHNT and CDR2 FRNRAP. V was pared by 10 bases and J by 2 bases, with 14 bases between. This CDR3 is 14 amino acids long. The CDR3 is CATSRDTNTGELFF. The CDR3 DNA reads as TGTGCTACCTCCCGGGACACCAACACCGGGGAGCTGTTTTTT.

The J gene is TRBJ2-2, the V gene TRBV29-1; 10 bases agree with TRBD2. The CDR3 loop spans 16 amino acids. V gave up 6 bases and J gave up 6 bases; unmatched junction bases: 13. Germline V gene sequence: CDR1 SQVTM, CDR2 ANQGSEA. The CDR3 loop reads CSVTPEAGGPSGELFF. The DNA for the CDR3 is TGCAGCGTGACCCCAGAAGCGGGAGGGCCATCCGGGGAGCTGTTTTTT.

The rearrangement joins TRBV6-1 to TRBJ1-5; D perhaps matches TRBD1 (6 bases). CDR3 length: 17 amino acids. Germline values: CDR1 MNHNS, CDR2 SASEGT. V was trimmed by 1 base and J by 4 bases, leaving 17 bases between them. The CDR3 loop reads CASSEGLPWQGNQPQHF. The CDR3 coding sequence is TGTGCCAGCAGTGAAGGCCTCCCGTGGCAGGGGAATCAGCCCCAGCATTTT.

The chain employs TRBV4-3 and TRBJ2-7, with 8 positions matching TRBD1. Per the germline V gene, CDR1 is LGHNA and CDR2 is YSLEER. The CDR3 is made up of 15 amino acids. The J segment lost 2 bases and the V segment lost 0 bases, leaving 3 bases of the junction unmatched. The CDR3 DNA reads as TGCGCCAGCAGCCAAGAGGGGACAGGTACCTACGAGCAGTACTTC. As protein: CASSQEGTGTYEQYF.

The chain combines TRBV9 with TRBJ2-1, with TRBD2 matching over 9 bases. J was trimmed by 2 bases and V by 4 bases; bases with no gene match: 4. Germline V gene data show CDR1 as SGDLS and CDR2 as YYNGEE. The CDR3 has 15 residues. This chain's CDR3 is CASSPRTSAYNEQFF. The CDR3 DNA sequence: TGTGCCAGCAGCCCCCGGACTAGCGCCTACAATGAGCAGTTCTTC.

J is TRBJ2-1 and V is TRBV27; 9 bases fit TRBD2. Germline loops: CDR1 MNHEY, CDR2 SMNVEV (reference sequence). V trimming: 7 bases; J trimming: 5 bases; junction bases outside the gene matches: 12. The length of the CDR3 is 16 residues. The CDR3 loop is CASNLPAGGPHNEQFF. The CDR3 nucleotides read TGTGCCAGCAACCTGCCTGCGGGAGGGCCGCACAATGAGCAGTTCTTC.

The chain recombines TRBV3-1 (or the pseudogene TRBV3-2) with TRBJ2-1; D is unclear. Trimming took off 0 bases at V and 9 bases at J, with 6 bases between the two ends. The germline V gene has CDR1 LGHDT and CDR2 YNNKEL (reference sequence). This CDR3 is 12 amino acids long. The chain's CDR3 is CASSQELREQFF. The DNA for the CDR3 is TGTGCCAGCAGCCAAGAGCTGCGTGAGCAGTTCTTC.

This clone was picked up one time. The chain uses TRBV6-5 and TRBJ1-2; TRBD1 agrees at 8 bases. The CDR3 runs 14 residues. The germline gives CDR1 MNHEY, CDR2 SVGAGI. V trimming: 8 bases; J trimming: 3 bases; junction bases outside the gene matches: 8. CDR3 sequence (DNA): TGTGCCAGCGGACGACAGGGGCTGTACTATGGCTACACCTTC. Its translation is CASGRQGLYYGYTF.

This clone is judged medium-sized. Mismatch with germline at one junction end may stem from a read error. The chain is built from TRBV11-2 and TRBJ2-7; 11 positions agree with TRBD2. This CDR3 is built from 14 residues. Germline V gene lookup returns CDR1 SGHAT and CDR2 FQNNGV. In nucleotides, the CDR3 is TGTGCCAGCACCTTAGCGGGAGGGTCCTACGAGCAGTACTTC. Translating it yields CASTLAGGSYEQYF.

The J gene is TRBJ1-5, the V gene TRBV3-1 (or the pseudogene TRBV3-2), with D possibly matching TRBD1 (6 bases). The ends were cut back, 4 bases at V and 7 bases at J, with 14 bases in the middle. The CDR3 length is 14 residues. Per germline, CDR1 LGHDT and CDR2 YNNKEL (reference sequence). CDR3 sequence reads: CASSLGHLDQPQHF. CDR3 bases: TGTGCCAGCAGCCTGGGACATTTGGACCAGCCCCAGCATTTT.

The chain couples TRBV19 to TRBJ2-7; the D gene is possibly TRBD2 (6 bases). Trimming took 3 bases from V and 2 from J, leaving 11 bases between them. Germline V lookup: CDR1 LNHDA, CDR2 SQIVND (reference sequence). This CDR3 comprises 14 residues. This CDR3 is CASSMGRGTYEQYF. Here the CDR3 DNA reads TGTGCCAGTAGTATGGGGCGGGGTACCTACGAGCAGTACTTC.